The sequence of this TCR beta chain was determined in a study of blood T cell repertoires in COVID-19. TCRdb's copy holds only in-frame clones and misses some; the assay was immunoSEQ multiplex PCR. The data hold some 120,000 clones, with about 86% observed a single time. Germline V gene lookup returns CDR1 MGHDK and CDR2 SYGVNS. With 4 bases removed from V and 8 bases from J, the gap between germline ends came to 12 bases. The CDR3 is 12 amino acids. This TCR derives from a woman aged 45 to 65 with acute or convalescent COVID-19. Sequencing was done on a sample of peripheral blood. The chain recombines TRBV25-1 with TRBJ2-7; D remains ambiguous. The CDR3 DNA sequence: TGTGCCAGCAGTGGTAACAGTGACAAGCAGTACTTC. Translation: CASSGNSDKQYF.